These T cell receptor beta chains were read from a single sample in a study of T cells in Graves' hyperthyroidism and ophthalmopathy. One entry per CDR3 protein, called by TCRdb with MiXCR from the multiplex PCR reads. The sample carries nearly 600,000 distinct CDR3 sequences, approximately 15% recorded once. Sequencing input: blood. All receptors come from a young woman with Graves' hyperthyroidism that later progressed to Graves' ophthalmopathy. Both conserved end residues are part of each CDR3. D genes are given only for firm matches. Clone size is stated in some rows and not others, as once, few, many or a class when expanded.

j_call	d_call	v_call	clone_size	cdr3_nt	cdr3_aa
TRBJ2-2	TRBD1	TRBV10-3	many	TGTGCCATCAGTGAAAACTTCAACCCCGGGACAGGCAACACCGGGGAGCTGTTTTTT	CAISENFNPGTGNTGELFF
TRBJ1-1	NA	TRBV11-2	many	TGTGCCAGCAGCTTAGATCTTTCCGGGGTATCGAGGAACACTGAAGCTTTCTTT	CASSLDLSGVSRNTEAFF
TRBJ1-1	NA	TRBV19	NA	TGTGCCAGTCGATCGTCCACTGAAGCTTTCTTT	CASRSSTEAFF
TRBJ2-7	NA	TRBV6-1	many	TGTGCCAGCAGGCTAGGGGAAAACGAGCAGTACTTC	CASRLGENEQYF
TRBJ2-1	NA	TRBV7-2	many	TGTGCCAGCAGCTTAGATCCGGGTCCCTACAATGAGCAGTTCTTC	CASSLDPGPYNEQFF
TRBJ2-5	TRBD2	TRBV10-1	many	TGCGCCAGCAGTGAGGGACTAGCGGGAGTCCAAGAGACCCAGTACTTC	CASSEGLAGVQETQYF
TRBJ2-7	NA	TRBV6-1	few	TGTGCCAGCAGGGCCTATAGCGGACCCCTCTACGAGCAGTACTTC	CASRAYSGPLYEQYF
TRBJ1-4	NA	TRBV19	NA	TGTGCCAGTAGAACCTTACAGGCAACTAATGAAAAACTGTTTTTT	CASRTLQATNEKLFF
TRBJ2-7	NA	TRBV19	NA	TGTGCCAGTAGTATAGGGACCCTCTACGAGCAGTACTTC	CASSIGTLYEQYF
TRBJ2-7	NA	TRBV28	many	TGTGCCAGCACTACAGCCTACGAGCAGTACTTC	CASTTAYEQYF
TRBJ1-1	NA	TRBV20-1	many	TGCAGTGCTAGGGCCCGACAGTGGGGAGTTGCGGCTGAAGCTTTCTTT	CSARARQWGVAAEAFF
TRBJ1-1	NA	TRBV5-1	many	TGCGCCAGCAGCTTGGGGGACAATGAAGCTTTCTTT	CASSLGDNEAFF
TRBJ2-1	TRBD2	TRBV7-8	many	TGTGCCAGCAGCGAGATGGGGACTAGCGGGAGTAATGAGCAGTTCTTC	CASSEMGTSGSNEQFF
TRBJ2-1	TRBD2	TRBV12-3/TRBV12-4	many	TGTGCCTGTAGCGGGAGTCCCGGTAATGAGCAGTTCTTC	CACSGSPGNEQFF
TRBJ2-7	TRBD1	TRBV6-1	many	TGTGCCAGCAGTGCTGGTGAGGGGGCTGAGGACGAGCAGTACTTC	CASSAGEGAEDEQYF
TRBJ2-5	NA	TRBV18	many	TGTGCCAGCTCACCACTCCACAGCGAAGAGACCCAGTACTTC	CASSPLHSEETQYF
TRBJ2-1	NA	TRBV5-1	few	TGCGCCAGCAGCTCTTTTGCTAGCTCATCCTACAATGAGCAGTTCTTC	CASSSFASSSYNEQFF
TRBJ1-1	NA	TRBV3-1	NA	TGTGCCAGCAGCCAGGGGGACCCGAACACTGAAGCTTTCTTT	CASSQGDPNTEAFF
TRBJ2-5	NA	TRBV15	NA	TGTGCCACCAGCAGAGGGGGACTTCAAGAGACCCAGTACTTC	CATSRGGLQETQYF
TRBJ2-5	NA	TRBV4-3	NA	TGCGCCAGCAGCCGCGACCCAGGGGACGATATAGAGACCCAGTACTTC	CASSRDPGDDIETQYF
TRBJ1-1	NA	TRBV6-1	many	TGTGCCAGCAGGCCCGCGCAACTAGAAGCTTTCTTT	CASRPAQLEAFF
TRBJ1-1	NA	TRBV19	many	TGTGCCAGTAGTATGAACCAAGCTGAAGCTTTCTTT	CASSMNQAEAFF